The 20 T cell receptor beta chains below come from one sample, sequenced in a study of CD8+ T cells in alopecia areata. Sequencing templates came from extracted RNA that was reverse transcribed into cDNA. The protocol was immunoSEQ multiplex PCR, while the TCRdb copy is restricted to in-frame clones and leaves out a portion. Here the sample spans about 180,000 clones, 40% to 55% being singletons. Treatment described: oral pan-JAK inhibitor, 5-10 mg twice daily. The sequencing here drew on CD8+ T cells sorted from blood, taken at roughly week 52, from a patient treated with tofacitinib. These receptors were collected from a human donor with alopecia areata.

The rearrangement joins TRBV29-1 to TRBJ1-2; 7 bases are a match to TRBD1. V shed 6 bases and J 3 bases; nucleotides not matched to a gene: 7. There are 13 residues in the CDR3. Germline V gives CDR1 SQVTM, CDR2 ANQGSEA. CDR3 nucleotides: TGCAGCGTCTGGACAGGAGAGGACTATGGCTACACCTTC. Translated, it gives CSVWTGEDYGYTF.

The chain combines TRBV9 with TRBJ1-1; D uncertain. The CDR3 length is 14 residues. V dropped 4 bases and J dropped 4 bases, with 14 bases sitting between them. The germline V gene has CDR1 SGDLS and CDR2 YYNGEE. CDR3 loop: CASSPLGVITEAFF. The CDR3 coding sequence is TGTGCCAGCAGCCCCCTAGGAGTTATCACTGAAGCTTTCTTT.

This clone was observed once. J is TRBJ2-5 and V is TRBV5-4; D unresolved. The CDR3 length is 13 residues. CDR1 and CDR2 (germline): SGHNT, YYREEE (reference sequence). The V and J ends lost 0 bases and 2 bases respectively, with 5 bases between them. CDR3 sequence: CASSLETQETQYF. The CDR3 nucleotides read TGTGCCAGCAGCTTGGAAACACAAGAGACCCAGTACTTC.

V usage is TRBV7-2 and J usage is TRBJ1-5; D possibly corresponds to TRBD1 (5 bases). Germline V gene data show CDR1 as SGHTA and CDR2 as FQGNSA. This CDR3 is 15 amino acids long. With 4 bases removed from V and 6 bases from J, the gap between germline ends came to 16 bases. CDR3 DNA: TGTGCCAGCAGCTCTCAGCCGGGACCCCGTCAGCCCCAGCATTTT. This sequence encodes CASSSQPGPRQPQHF.

V usage is TRBV5-1 and J usage is TRBJ2-7; 9 nucleotides match TRBD1. Germline V gene sequence: CDR1 SGHRS, CDR2 YFSETQ. The ends lost 3 bases at V and 1 base at J; junction bases unmatched: 5. The CDR3 spans 15 residues. The CDR3 coding sequence is TGCGCCAGCAGCTACCAACAGGGGGCATCCTACGAGCAGTACTTC. Its translation is CASSYQQGASYEQYF. The full variable domain, with the rest looked up from reference TRBV5-1 and TRBJ2-7, is KAGVTQTPRYLIKTRGQQVTLSCSPISGHRSVSWYQQTPGQGLQFLFEYFSETQRNKGNFPGRFSGRQFSNSRSEMNVSTLELGDSALYLCASSYQQGASYEQYFGPGTRLTVT.

The chain is built from TRBV2 and TRBJ2-5; D gene unclear. Trimming left V 6 bases short and J 6 bases short, with 5 bases between. The length of the CDR3 is 10 residues. Per germline, CDR1 SNHLY and CDR2 FYNNEI. As DNA, the CDR3 is TGTGCCAGCAGGGGAAAGACCCAGTACTTC. This sequence encodes CASRGKTQYF.

There are a few counts of this clone. V is TRBV27 and J is TRBJ1-2; possibly TRBD1 for D (5 bases). The germline CDR1 and CDR2 sequences are MNHEY and SMNVEV (reference sequence). The CDR3 is made up of 14 amino acids. Trimming pared 1 base from V and 6 bases from J, leaving 12 bases between. The CDR3 region is CASSLFGGTDGYTF. The DNA for the CDR3 is TGTGCCAGCAGTTTATTCGGGGGTACAGATGGCTACACCTTC.

The chain couples TRBV5-6 to TRBJ2-7; 7 bases agree with TRBD2. CDR1 is SGHDT, CDR2 YYEEEE, per germline. The CDR3 totals 12 residues. V lost 7 bases, J lost 3 bases, and 4 bases stayed unmatched. The CDR3 DNA follows: TGTGCCAGCCGCGGCGGGAGCTACGAGCAGTACTTC. It is translated as CASRGGSYEQYF.

The chain has TRBV7-2 and TRBJ2-3; 11 bases map to TRBD2. The CDR3 extends over 16 amino acids. Per germline, CDR1 SGHTA and CDR2 FQGNSA. V lost 4 bases and J lost 5; bases outside the gene matches: 8. The CDR3 DNA follows: TGTGCCAGCAGCTCCTCTAGCGGGGGGATAGGAGATACGCAGTATTTT. Translation: CASSSSSGGIGDTQYF. Complete variable domain (other parts from reference TRBV7-2 and TRBJ2-3): GAGVSQSPSNKVTEKGKDVELRCDPISGHTALYWYRQSLGQGLEFLIYFQGNSAPDKSGLPSDRFSAERTGGSVSTLTIQRTQQEDSAVYLCASSSSSGGIGDTQYFGPGTRLTVL.

Only a few counts were recorded for this clone. The rearrangement uses TRBV6-6 and TRBJ2-7; the match to TRBD2 covers 13 bases. Looked up from germline, CDR1 is MNHNY and CDR2 is SVGAGI (reference sequence). V lost 6 bases and J lost 6; bases outside the gene matches: 8. This CDR3 contains 15 residues. CDR3 sequence reads: CASSTGLAGEGEQYF. Here the CDR3 DNA reads TGTGCCAGCAGCACAGGACTAGCGGGGGAGGGCGAGCAGTACTTC.

This chain links TRBV9 with TRBJ2-7; D possibly uses TRBD1 or TRBD2 (5 bases each). V was cut by 3 bases and J by 2 bases, with 12 bases left in between. CDR1 is SGDLS and CDR2 is YYNGEE in the germline V gene. The CDR3 is 14 amino acids. Here the CDR3 DNA reads TGTGCCAGCAGCGCCGGGGACGGAACCTACGAGCAGTACTTC. Amino acid sequence: CASSAGDGTYEQYF.

The chain carries TRBV7-6 and TRBJ2-7, with a possible D match to TRBD1 (5 bases). Looked up from germline, CDR1 is SGHVS and CDR2 is FNYEAQ. With 1 base removed from V and 4 bases from J, the gap between germline ends came to 11 bases. The CDR3 runs to 14 residues. In DNA form, the CDR3 reads TGTGCCAGCAGCTTAGAGGGGCGGTCTTACGAGCAGTACTTC. This encodes CASSLEGRSYEQYF.

This clone occurred a few times. This chain connects TRBV5-4 to TRBJ2-3; 9 bases map to TRBD1. This CDR3 region has 15 residues. V lost 4 bases, J lost 4 bases, and 7 bases stayed unmatched. Germline assignment: CDR1 SGHNT and CDR2 YYREEE (reference sequence). The CDR3, as DNA: TGTGCCAGCAGCGACCGGGACAGGGTGGCAGATACGCAGTATTTT. It encodes CASSDRDRVADTQYF.

This clone has only a few counts. This chain links TRBV27 with TRBJ2-6; D may correspond to TRBD1 or TRBD2 (7 bases each). The V gene lost 4 bases and the J gene lost 0 bases, with 13 bases spanning the gap. CDR1 MNHEY and CDR2 SMNVEV come from the germline V gene (reference sequence). The CDR3 has 17 amino acids. In DNA, the CDR3 is TGTGCCAGCAGTTCCAGGGAGGGGGCCTCTGGGGCCAACGTCCTGACTTTC. Encoded protein: CASSSREGASGANVLTF.

The chain carries TRBV6-4 and TRBJ2-3, with a tentative D call TRBD2 (5 bases). The CDR3 extends over 15 amino acids. Germline V CDR1 and CDR2: MRHNA, SNTAGT. Trimming shortened V by 5 bases and J by 0 bases, and 12 bases separated the two germline ends. The CDR3 DNA follows: TGTGCCAGCAGTCGGACTGGAGCTAGCACAGATACGCAGTATTTT. It is translated as CASSRTGASTDTQYF.

The chain recombines TRBV9 with TRBJ1-2, with unresolved D. The CDR3 has 18 amino acids. V dropped 2 bases and J dropped 4 bases, with 24 bases sitting between them. Germline CDR1 is SGDLS and CDR2 is YYNGEE. The CDR3 protein is CASSVNLNGGPGGYGYTF. CDR3 in DNA: TGTGCCAGCAGCGTCAATCTGAATGGAGGGCCAGGTGGCTATGGCTACACCTTC.

This clone was found a few times. This chain links TRBV27 with TRBJ1-1; D might be TRBD1 (6 bases). V lost 5 bases to trimming and J lost 8 bases, with 12 bases between them. CDR3 length: 12 amino acids. From germline, CDR1 is MNHEY and CDR2 SMNVEV (reference sequence). As DNA, the CDR3 is TGTGCCAGCAGTAAGACCGGGACAGAAGCTTTCTTT. Translated: CASSKTGTEAFF.

This clone was observed a handful of times. V gene TRBV19 combines with J gene TRBJ2-6, with D unclear. CDR3 length: 15 residues. Germline V CDR1 and CDR2: LNHDA, SQIVND (reference sequence). Trimming took 7 bases from V and 1 from J, leaving 11 bases between them. CDR3 nucleotide sequence: TGTGCCAGTATGGGTGACGGATCTGGGGCCAACGTCCTGACTTTC. Its translation is CASMGDGSGANVLTF.

This rearrangement joins TRBV27 to TRBJ2-3; weak D call: TRBD1 (7 bases). Germline values: CDR1 MNHEY, CDR2 SMNVEV (reference sequence). V lost 5 bases and J lost 4, with 19 bases in between. This CDR3 is built from 16 residues. Here the CDR3 DNA reads TGTGCCAGCAGTCCATCCCAGGGGGAGGTGGCAGATACGCAGTATTTT. Encoded protein: CASSPSQGEVADTQYF.

A few counts support this clone. The V call is TRBV27, the J call TRBJ2-7; 9 bases fit TRBD2. The CDR3 runs 14 residues. The germline V gene encodes CDR1 MNHEY and CDR2 SMNVEV (reference sequence). With V trimmed by 3 bases and J by 5 bases, 5 bases remained unmatched. This CDR3 is CASSFRASGDEQYF. CDR3 DNA: TGTGCCAGCAGTTTTCGGGCTAGCGGGGACGAGCAGTACTTC.